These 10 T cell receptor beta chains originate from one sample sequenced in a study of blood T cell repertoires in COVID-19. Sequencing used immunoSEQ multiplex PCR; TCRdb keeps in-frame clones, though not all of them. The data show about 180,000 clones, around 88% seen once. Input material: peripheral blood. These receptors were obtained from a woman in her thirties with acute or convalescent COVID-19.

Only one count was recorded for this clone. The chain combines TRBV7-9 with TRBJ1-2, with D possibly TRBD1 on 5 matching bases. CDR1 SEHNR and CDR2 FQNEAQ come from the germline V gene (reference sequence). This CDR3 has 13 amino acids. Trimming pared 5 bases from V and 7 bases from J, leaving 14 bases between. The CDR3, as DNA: TGTGCCAGCAGCCTCCAGGGATCAGGTGGCTACACCTTC. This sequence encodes CASSLQGSGGYTF.

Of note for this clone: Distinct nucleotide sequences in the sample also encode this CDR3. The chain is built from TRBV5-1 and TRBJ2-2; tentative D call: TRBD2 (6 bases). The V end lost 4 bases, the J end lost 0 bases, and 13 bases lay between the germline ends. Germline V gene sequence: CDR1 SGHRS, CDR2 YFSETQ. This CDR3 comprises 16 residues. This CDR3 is CASSLGSGPNTGELFF. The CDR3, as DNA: TGCGCCAGCAGCCTGGGAAGCGGGCCGAACACCGGGGAGCTGTTTTTT.

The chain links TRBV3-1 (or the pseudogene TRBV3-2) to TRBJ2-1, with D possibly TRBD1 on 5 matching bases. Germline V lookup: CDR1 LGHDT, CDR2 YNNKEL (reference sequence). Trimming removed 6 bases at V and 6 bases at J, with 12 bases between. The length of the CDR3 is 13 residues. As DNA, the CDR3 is TGTGCCAGCAGACAGGTCCCCAGCAATGAGCAGTTCTTC. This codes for CASRQVPSNEQFF.

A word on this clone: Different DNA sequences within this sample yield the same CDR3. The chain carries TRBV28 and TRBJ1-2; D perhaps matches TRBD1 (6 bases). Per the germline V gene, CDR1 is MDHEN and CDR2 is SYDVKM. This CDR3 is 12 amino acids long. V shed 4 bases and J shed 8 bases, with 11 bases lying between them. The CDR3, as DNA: TGTGCCAGCAGTTCACAGGGATACGGCTACACCTTC. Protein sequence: CASSSQGYGYTF.

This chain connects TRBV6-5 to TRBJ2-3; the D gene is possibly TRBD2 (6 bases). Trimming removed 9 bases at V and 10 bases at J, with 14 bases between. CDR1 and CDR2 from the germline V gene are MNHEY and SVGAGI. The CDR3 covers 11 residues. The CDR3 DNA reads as TGTGCCAGTGGGACTCTCCTTGCGCAGTATTTT. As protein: CASGTLLAQYF.

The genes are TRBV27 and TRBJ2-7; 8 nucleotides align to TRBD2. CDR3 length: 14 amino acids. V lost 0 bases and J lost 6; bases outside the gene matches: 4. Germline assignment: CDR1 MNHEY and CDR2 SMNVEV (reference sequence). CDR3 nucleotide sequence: TGTGCCAGCAGTTTATCTGGGACTAGTTCCGAGCAGTACTTC. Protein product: CASSLSGTSSEQYF.

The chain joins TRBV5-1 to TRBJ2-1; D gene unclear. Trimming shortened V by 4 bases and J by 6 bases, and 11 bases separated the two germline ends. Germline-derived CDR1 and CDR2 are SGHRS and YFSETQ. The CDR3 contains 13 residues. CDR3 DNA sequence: TGCGCCAGCAGCCACGAGCCCTCCAATGAGCAGTTCTTC. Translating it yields CASSHEPSNEQFF.

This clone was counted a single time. The CDR3 nucleotides read TGCAGCGTTGATACAGGGGGTGAAAAACTGTTTTTT. Protein: CSVDTGGEKLFF. The V and J genes are TRBV29-1 and TRBJ1-4, with 8 nucleotides matching TRBD1. Unmatched junction bases numbered 1, after V lost 3 bases and J lost 7 bases. This CDR3 has 12 residues. CDR1 and CDR2 (germline): SQVTM, ANQGSEA. Full variable domain (outside the CDR3, taken from reference TRBV29-1 and TRBJ1-4): SAVISQKPSRDICQRGTSLTIQCQVDSQVTMMFWYRQQPGQSLTLIATANQGSEATYESGFVIDKFPISRPNLTFSTLTVSNMSPEDSSIYLCSVDTGGEKLFFGSGTQLSVL.

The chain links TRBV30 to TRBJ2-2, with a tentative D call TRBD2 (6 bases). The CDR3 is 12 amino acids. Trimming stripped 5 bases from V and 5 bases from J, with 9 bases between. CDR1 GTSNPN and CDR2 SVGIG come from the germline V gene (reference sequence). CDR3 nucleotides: TGTGCCTGGGGACTACTTACCGGGGAGCTGTTTTTT. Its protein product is CAWGLLTGELFF.

The DNA of the CDR3 is TGCGCCAGCAGCTTCGGACTAGCCGCTTACAATGAGCAGTTCTTC. It is translated as CASSFGLAAYNEQFF. This chain links TRBV5-1 with TRBJ2-1, with 8 bases lining up with TRBD2. The CDR3 extends over 15 amino acids. With 2 bases clipped from V and 4 bases from J, the junction kept 5 bases outside the gene matches. CDR1 SGHRS and CDR2 YFSETQ come from the germline V gene.